The 32 T cell receptor beta chains in this list originate from one sample, sequenced in a study of CXCR3-negative and CXCR3-positive naive CD8 T cells. Preparation of TRB cDNA libraries relied on 5' RACE carrying UMI labels. For each CDR3 protein, TCRdb gives one entry from its re-call of the 5' RACE reads, without DNA. This repertoire includes around 45,000 distinct CDR3 sequences. Material for sequencing was naive CXCR3- CD8+ T cells from blood. The subset was: CD45RO-CCR7+CD27+CD95- naive CD8+ T cells lacking CXCR3 (TNR3-). These receptors came from a human donor in good health. Some clones in this sample may be carry-over from other donors' samples.

This chain connects TRBV10-3 to TRBJ1-1; checking the TCRdb D call of TRBD1 is not possible without DNA. Germline V lookup: CDR1 ENHRY, CDR2 SYGVKD. The CDR3 is 15 amino acids. This chain's CDR3 is CAISTDGAVYTEAFF.

The genes are TRBV7-8 and TRBJ2-7; no DNA is available, so the TRBD1 call from TCRdb remains unchecked. This CDR3 has 13 residues. In germline, CDR1 is SGHVS, CDR2 FQNEAQ. The chain's CDR3 is CASSSATGYEQYF.

V usage is TRBV27 and J usage is TRBJ2-6; TCRdb reports TRBD1, a call that lacks DNA to check it against. CDR1 is MNHEY and CDR2 is SMNVEV in the germline V gene (reference sequence). The CDR3 is made up of 15 amino acids. CDR3 protein: CASSLVPSGANVLTF. Together with reference TRBV27 and TRBJ2-6, the CDR3 gives the full variable domain: EAQVTQNPRYLITVTGKKLTVTCSQNMNHEYMSWYRQDPGLGLRQIYYSMNVEVTDKGDVPEGYKVSRKEKRNFPLILESPSPNQTSLYFCASSLVPSGANVLTFGAGSRLTVL.

The rearrangement joins TRBV12-3 or TRBV12-4 to TRBJ2-5; the D call of TRBD1 rests on TCRdb alone, since no DNA is present to check it. The CDR3 has 15 amino acids. CDR3 loop: CASRTGTGGQETQYF.

The V call is TRBV29-1, the J call TRBJ2-2; lacking DNA, the TRBD1 call made by TCRdb goes unchecked. There are 12 residues in the CDR3. Germline values: CDR1 SQVTM, CDR2 ANQGSEA. The CDR3 spells CSAEQGTGELFF.

CDR3: CASRSAGEVGEQYF. This chain joins TRBV6-5 and TRBJ2-7; without DNA, the TCRdb call of TRBD1 cannot be checked. Germline V gene data show CDR1 as MNHEY and CDR2 as SVGAGI. This CDR3 has 14 residues.

The CDR3 sequence is CASSLDRGNSPLHF. The chain uses TRBV5-1 and TRBJ1-6. The CDR3 length is 14 residues. The germline V gene has CDR1 SGHRS and CDR2 YFSETQ.

The chain carries TRBV28 and TRBJ1-5; lacking DNA, the TRBD1 call made by TCRdb goes unchecked. Germline V gives CDR1 MDHEN, CDR2 SYDVKM. The CDR3 totals 15 residues. The CDR3 protein is CASSFVGASNQPQHF.

The chain has TRBV29-1 and TRBJ2-7; TCRdb outputs TRBD1, but without DNA this stays unchecked. This CDR3 contains 14 residues. Germline assignment: CDR1 SQVTM and CDR2 ANQGSEA. CDR3 amino acids: CSVEVGTRDYEQYF.

V is TRBV12-3 or TRBV12-4 and J is TRBJ1-1; absent DNA, TCRdb's TRBD1 call cannot be checked. The CDR3 contains 12 residues. This chain's CDR3 is CASSLGGREAFF.

The V and J genes are TRBV29-1 and TRBJ2-1; no DNA is available, so the TRBD2 call from TCRdb remains unchecked. Germline V lookup: CDR1 SQVTM, CDR2 ANQGSEA. This CDR3 has 15 residues. The CDR3 loop reads CSVEETSGGYNEQFF.

This rearrangement joins TRBV6-1 to TRBJ1-1. The germline gives CDR1 MNHNS, CDR2 SASEGT. This CDR3 has 14 amino acids. CDR3 loop: CASSEAVENTEAFF.

This chain links TRBV24-1 with TRBJ2-2; TCRdb's D gene call, TRBD1, goes unchecked for lack of DNA. Looked up from germline, CDR1 is KGHDR and CDR2 is SFDVKD. The CDR3 sequence is 16 residues long. CDR3 in amino acids: CASAVGRGTNTGELFF.

This sequence joins TRBV7-9 and TRBJ1-1. Germline V CDR1 and CDR2: SEHNR, FQNEAQ (reference sequence). CDR3 length: 12 residues. CDR3 residues: CASMNQNTEAFF. Variable domain in full (rest from reference TRBV7-9 and TRBJ1-1): DTGVSQNPRHKITKRGQNVTFRCDPISEHNRLYWYRQTLGQGPEFLTYFQNEAQLEKSRLLSDRFSAERPKGSFSTLEIQRTEQGDSAMYLCASMNQNTEAFFGQGTRLTVV.

This sequence joins TRBV29-1 and TRBJ2-2; TCRdb names TRBD1, which stays unverified in the absence of DNA. This CDR3 spans 14 amino acids. Per germline, CDR1 SQVTM and CDR2 ANQGSEA. The CDR3 is CSARQGAWTWELFF.

The CDR3 here is CASSLTVNSGNTIYF. The V gene is TRBV27, the J gene TRBJ1-3. Germline CDR1 MNHEY, CDR2 SMNVEV (reference sequence). This CDR3 has 15 amino acids.

This CDR3 reads CASSPLGGDRSEAFF. The chain employs TRBV7-3 and TRBJ1-1. Germline CDR1 is SGHTA and CDR2 is FQGTGA. The CDR3 totals 15 residues.

The chain carries TRBV27 and TRBJ2-3; the D gene TCRdb calls, TRBD1, cannot be checked with no DNA. The CDR3 is 16 amino acids. Germline lookup yields CDR1 MNHEY and CDR2 SMNVEV (reference sequence). CDR3 protein: CASSFGAGAGTDTQYF.

J is TRBJ2-3 and V is TRBV7-2; the TCRdb D gene call, TRBD2, has no DNA to confirm it. The CDR3 consists of 20 residues. CDR1 is SGHTA, CDR2 FQGNSA, per germline. CDR3 amino acids: CASSLLRPGLAGIGVDTQYF.

This rearrangement joins TRBV10-3 to TRBJ1-1; checking the TCRdb D call of TRBD1 is not possible without DNA. This CDR3 region has 16 residues. Germline lookup yields CDR1 ENHRY and CDR2 SYGVKD. The CDR3: CAISEGPGRDRVSAFF.

This rearrangement joins TRBV28 to TRBJ2-5; TCRdb's assignment of TRBD1 cannot be checked, as there is no DNA. The CDR3 is 12 residues long. Per the germline V gene, CDR1 is MDHEN and CDR2 is SYDVKM. This CDR3 reads CASKRGEETQYF.

V and J are TRBV7-8 and TRBJ2-5; the D call from TCRdb, TRBD1, cannot be confirmed without DNA. The germline V gene has CDR1 SGHVS and CDR2 FQNEAQ. The length of the CDR3 is 19 residues. The CDR3 loop is CASSLRFSDRGRSRETQYF.

The chain is built from TRBV28 and TRBJ2-7; no DNA is available, so the TRBD1 call from TCRdb remains unchecked. Per the germline V gene, CDR1 is MDHEN and CDR2 is SYDVKM. The CDR3 covers 14 residues. The CDR3 spells CASSPGHRNYEQYF.

This sequence joins TRBV6-1 and TRBJ2-2; with no DNA, the TCRdb D assignment of TRBD1 cannot be verified. Germline CDR1 MNHNS, CDR2 SASEGT. The CDR3 loop spans 15 amino acids. The CDR3 protein is CASSERTGDTGELFF.

The chain links TRBV29-1 to TRBJ2-5. Germline CDR1 SQVTM, CDR2 ANQGSEA. The CDR3 spans 13 residues. The CDR3 loop reads CSVGKQIQETQYF.

CDR3 loop: CASSSTGLRVNIQYF. This chain joins TRBV6-2 or TRBV6-3 and TRBJ2-4; with no DNA, the TCRdb D assignment of TRBD1 cannot be verified. Germline CDR1 reads MNHEY; CDR2 reads SVGEGT. The CDR3 is 15 amino acids.

This CDR3 reads CASSPGGAGEQFF. The chain links TRBV11-3 to TRBJ2-1; absent DNA, TCRdb's TRBD1 call cannot be checked. In germline, CDR1 is SGHNT, CDR2 YENEEA. The CDR3 loop spans 13 amino acids.

The rearrangement uses TRBV28 and TRBJ1-1; TCRdb's assignment of TRBD1 cannot be checked, as there is no DNA. From germline, CDR1 is MDHEN and CDR2 SYDVKM. This CDR3 contains 17 residues. The CDR3 loop reads CASSSRDRGGMNTEAFF.

The J gene is TRBJ2-1, the V gene TRBV30; TCRdb selects TRBD2, and the lack of DNA leaves this call unchecked. This CDR3 has 14 amino acids. Per the germline V gene, CDR1 is GTSNPN and CDR2 is SVGIG (reference sequence). The CDR3 protein is CALRTSGGANEQFF.

V is TRBV29-1 and J is TRBJ2-7; the TCRdb D gene call, TRBD1, has no DNA to confirm it. Germline CDR1 and CDR2: SQVTM and ANQGSEA. The CDR3 has 16 residues. CDR3 in amino acids: CSVEDLSGTGSGEQYF.

The chain couples TRBV12-3 or TRBV12-4 to TRBJ2-3; TCRdb's D call, TRBD2, is unchecked because there is no DNA. This CDR3 is built from 13 residues. The CDR3 region is CASSRGTSDTQYF.

V usage is TRBV10-3 and J usage is TRBJ2-5; TCRdb's D call, TRBD1, is unchecked because there is no DNA. The length of the CDR3 is 15 residues. The germline gives CDR1 ENHRY, CDR2 SYGVKD. This CDR3 is CATSESSRGGETQYF.